This T cell receptor (beta chain) comes out of a study of T cells in Graves' hyperthyroidism and ophthalmopathy. Notes on the study in general: Prediction of ophthalmopathy progression came a median approximately 6 months pre-onset.

About this clonotype itself: Its antigen is still unknown.

Newly diagnosed patients aged 18 to 65 had hyperthyroidism of under 2 months' duration. Template material for amplifying TCR beta CDR3 regions consisted of RNA transcripts. Initially, a first-round RT-PCR of the TCR CDR3 employed the HTBI primer set. TCRdb passed the multiplex PCR reads through MiXCR, listing each CDR3 protein once. The table shows 300,000 to 450,000 distinct CDR3 sequences, with less than 15% occurring only once. Looked up from germline, CDR1 is SQVTM and CDR2 is ANQGSEA. With 4 bases clipped from V and 5 bases from J, the junction kept 13 bases outside the gene matches. The CDR3 runs 16 residues.

This chain connects TRBV29-1 to TRBJ1-2; 10 bases line up with TRBD1. What was sequenced was blood. The receptor comes from a man in his thirties or forties with Graves' hyperthyroidism that later progressed to Graves' ophthalmopathy. For the CDR3, the DNA is TGCAGCGTTGCCTCTCCGCAGCCGGGACAGGGGTATGGCTACACCTTC. Its translation: CSVASPQPGQGYGYTF.